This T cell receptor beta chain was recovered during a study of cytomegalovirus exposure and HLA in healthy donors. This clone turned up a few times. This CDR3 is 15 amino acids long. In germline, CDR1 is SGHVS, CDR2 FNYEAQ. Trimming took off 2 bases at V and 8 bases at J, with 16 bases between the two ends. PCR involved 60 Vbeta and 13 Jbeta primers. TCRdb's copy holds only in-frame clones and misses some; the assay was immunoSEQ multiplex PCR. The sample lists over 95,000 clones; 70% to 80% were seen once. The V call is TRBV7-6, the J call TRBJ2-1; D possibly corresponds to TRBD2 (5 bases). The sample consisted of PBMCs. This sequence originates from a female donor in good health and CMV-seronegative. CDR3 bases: TGTGCCAGCAGCTTACAAGAGGGAATGGGCTATGAGCAGTTCTTC. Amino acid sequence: CASSLQEGMGYEQFF.